These 7 T cell receptor beta chains came from one sample sequenced in a study of cytomegalovirus exposure and HLA in healthy donors. The PCR used 60 Vbeta and 13 Jbeta primers. TCRdb keeps only in-frame clones here, not all; method: immunoSEQ multiplex PCR. This repertoire includes approximately 52,000 clones. Source material: PBMCs. These receptors all come from a middle-aged man in good health and CMV-seropositive.

The chain has TRBV19 and TRBJ2-3; 8 nucleotides agree with TRBD2. V shed 6 bases and J 4 bases; nucleotides not matched to a gene: 12. This CDR3 comprises 16 residues. The germline V gene has CDR1 LNHDA and CDR2 SQIVND (reference sequence). CDR3 bases: TGTGCCAGTAGATCACAAGCGGGGGCTTGGGCAGATACGCAGTATTTT. This codes for CASRSQAGAWADTQYF. The whole variable domain, filled in from reference TRBV19 and TRBJ2-3, reads DGGITQSPKYLFRKEGQNVTLSCEQNLNHDAMYWYRQDPGQGLRLIYYSQIVNDFQKGDIAEGYSVSREKKESFPLTVTSAQKNPTAFYLCASRSQAGAWADTQYFGPGTRLTVL.

CDR3 in amino acids: CASSLDRDYGYTF. In nucleotides, the CDR3 is TGTGCCAGCAGTTTGGACAGGGACTATGGCTACACCTTC. The rearrangement joins TRBV28 to TRBJ1-2; the match to TRBD1 covers 8 bases. The CDR3 covers 13 residues. The germline V gene has CDR1 MDHEN and CDR2 SYDVKM. The junction had 0 bases not matched to a gene; V was cut back by 3 bases and J by 3 bases.

The chain combines TRBV5-5 with TRBJ2-2, with TRBD2 identical over 11 bases. CDR3 length: 18 residues. Germline V CDR1 and CDR2: SGHKS, YYEKEE (reference sequence). Unmatched junction bases numbered 13, after V lost 3 bases and J lost 6 bases. The CDR3 sequence is CASSWRAILAGEAGELFF. CDR3 nucleotide sequence: TGTGCCAGCAGCTGGCGGGCTATACTAGCGGGGGAGGCCGGGGAGCTGTTTTTT.

This sequence joins TRBV7-2 and TRBJ2-7, with a weak D call TRBD2 (5 bases). Trimming took off 0 bases at V and 0 bases at J, with 15 bases between the two ends. The length of the CDR3 is 17 residues. Germline values: CDR1 SGHTA, CDR2 FQGNSA. CDR3 region: CASSLAPGGSYSYEQYF. The CDR3 coding sequence is TGTGCCAGCAGCTTAGCGCCGGGCGGGTCATACTCCTACGAGCAGTACTTC. Supplemented by reference TRBV7-2 and TRBJ2-7, the full variable domain reads GAGVSQSPSNKVTEKGKDVELRCDPISGHTALYWYRQSLGQGLEFLIYFQGNSAPDKSGLPSDRFSAERTGGSVSTLTIQRTQQEDSAVYLCASSLAPGGSYSYEQYFGPGTRLTVT.

With respect to this clone: Other nucleotide sequences from this sample produce the same CDR3. The chain carries TRBV25-1 and TRBJ2-6; no clear D gene. V lost 1 base to trimming and J lost 2 bases, with 6 bases between them. This CDR3 spans 15 amino acids. Per germline, CDR1 MGHDK and CDR2 SYGVNS. The DNA of the CDR3 is TGTGCCAGCAGTGAATCCCTCGCTGGGGCCAACGTCCTGACTTTC. This codes for CASSESLAGANVLTF.

The chain joins TRBV6-5 to TRBJ1-5; tentative D call: TRBD1 (6 bases). The germline V gene encodes CDR1 MNHEY and CDR2 SVGAGI. The CDR3 has 14 amino acids. The V and J ends lost 6 bases and 5 bases respectively, with 14 bases between them. The CDR3 sequence: CASSPSGDHQPQHF. Written as DNA, the CDR3 is TGTGCCAGCAGCCCGTCAGGGGACCATCAGCCCCAGCATTTT.

The V and J genes are TRBV19 and TRBJ1-5; 7 bases line up with TRBD1. The CDR3 covers 15 residues. Germline loops: CDR1 LNHDA, CDR2 SQIVND (reference sequence). The J segment lost 6 bases and the V segment lost 10 bases, leaving 15 bases of the junction unmatched. CDR3 in DNA: TGTGCCACATCGCCGGGACAGCTTCACGTTCAGCCCCAGCATTTT. The encoded protein is CATSPGQLHVQPQHF.